One and the same sample provided the 27 T cell receptor beta chains below, sequenced in a study of beta chain features in type 1 diabetes. Expressed TCRB transcripts were sequenced after all isolated RNA was converted to cDNA. Profiling relied on immunoSEQ multiplex PCR, and the TCRdb table lists in-frame clones only, not all of them. The table has 860,000 or so clones, roughly a sixth seen once. Sequenced input: naive CD4+ T cells from blood. These receptors were taken from a woman under 30 in good health.

This clone was counted only a few times. V and J are TRBV19 and TRBJ2-4; D unclear. Trimming left V 6 bases short and J 3 bases short, with 15 bases between. CDR3 length: 15 amino acids. CDR1 LNHDA and CDR2 SQIVND come from the germline V gene (reference sequence). The CDR3, as DNA: TGTGCCAGTAGCCCCCTACAGAAAAACAAAAACATTCAGTACTTC. Its protein is CASSPLQKNKNIQYF. Combining the CDR3 with reference TRBV19 and TRBJ2-4 gives the whole variable domain DGGITQSPKYLFRKEGQNVTLSCEQNLNHDAMYWYRQDPGQGLRLIYYSQIVNDFQKGDIAEGYSVSREKKESFPLTVTSAQKNPTAFYLCASSPLQKNKNIQYFGAGTRLSVL.

Concerning this clone: Other nucleotide sequences from this sample produce the same CDR3. The gene calls are TRBV25-1 and TRBJ2-7; 14 bases fit TRBD2. With 8 bases clipped from V and 4 bases from J, the junction kept 1 base outside the gene matches. The CDR3 totals 13 residues. Germline V gene lookup returns CDR1 MGHDK and CDR2 SYGVNS. In DNA, the CDR3 is TGTGCCAGCCGACTAGCGGGAGGGTACGAGCAGTACTTC. Translating it yields CASRLAGGYEQYF.

This clone was picked up a small number of times. V gene TRBV2 combines with J gene TRBJ2-7; D is perhaps TRBD1 (6 bases). The V gene's germline CDR1 is SNHLY and CDR2 FYNNEI. V lost 7 bases to trimming and J lost 3 bases, with 16 bases between them. The CDR3 loop spans 14 amino acids. The CDR3 DNA reads as TGTGCCAGCACTACTACGGGACACATCTACGAGCAGTACTTC. It specifies CASTTTGHIYEQYF.

The J gene is TRBJ1-1, the V gene TRBV27; 7 bases fit TRBD1. This CDR3 spans 15 amino acids. Germline CDR1 is MNHEY and CDR2 is SMNVEV (reference sequence). The junction had 6 bases not matched to a gene; V was cut back by 5 bases and J by 0 bases. The CDR3 here is CASSPGDSLNTEAFF. CDR3 in DNA: TGTGCCAGCAGTCCGGGGGACAGTCTGAACACTGAAGCTTTCTTT.

The rearrangement joins TRBV4-2 to TRBJ2-1, with 7 bases lining up with TRBD2. CDR1 is LGHNA and CDR2 is YNFKEQ in the germline V gene. With 4 bases clipped from V and 8 bases from J, the junction kept 8 bases outside the gene matches. This CDR3 is 14 amino acids long. Here the CDR3 DNA reads TGTGCCAGCAGCCGAGGGACTATCCGGGATGAGCAGTTCTTC. Its translation is CASSRGTIRDEQFF.

This chain links TRBV28 with TRBJ2-4, with no clear D. The CDR3 has 14 amino acids. Germline values: CDR1 MDHEN, CDR2 SYDVKM. With 2 bases removed from V and 7 bases from J, the gap between germline ends came to 12 bases. The chain's CDR3 is CASSLGPSYNIQYF. The CDR3 DNA is TGTGCCAGCAGTTTAGGCCCCTCATATAACATTCAGTACTTC.

This chain connects TRBV5-1 to TRBJ2-3, with 10 positions matching TRBD2. The length of the CDR3 is 16 residues. Trimming removed 0 bases from V and 4 bases from J; junction bases left unmatched: 5. Germline CDR1 reads SGHRS; CDR2 reads YFSETQ. Written as DNA, the CDR3 is TGCGCCAGCAGCTTGGGTGGGACTAGCGAGGCAGATACGCAGTATTTT. Amino acid sequence: CASSLGGTSEADTQYF. The whole variable domain, filled in from reference TRBV5-1 and TRBJ2-3, reads KAGVTQTPRYLIKTRGQQVTLSCSPISGHRSVSWYQQTPGQGLQFLFEYFSETQRNKGNFPGRFSGRQFSNSRSEMNVSTLELGDSALYLCASSLGGTSEADTQYFGPGTRLTVL.

The sample holds a few counts of this clone. This chain connects TRBV19 to TRBJ2-1; maybe TRBD2 (6 bases). CDR1 is LNHDA and CDR2 is SQIVND in the germline V gene (reference sequence). V lost 5 bases and J 0 bases, leaving 17 bases between the germline ends. The CDR3 has 17 amino acids. CDR3 amino acids: CASSQKSGTSSYNEQFF. The CDR3 region has the DNA TGTGCCAGTAGTCAGAAGTCCGGGACTTCCTCCTACAATGAGCAGTTCTTC.

This clone was counted between two and nine times. J is TRBJ2-2 and V is TRBV7-8; 7 bases map to TRBD2. The junction had 7 bases not matched to a gene; V was cut back by 2 bases and J by 4 bases. The CDR3 length is 16 residues. Germline V gene data show CDR1 as SGHVS and CDR2 as FQNEAQ. DNA of the CDR3: TGTGCCAGCAGCTTAAGAGCTAGCGGAAGCACCGGGGAGCTGTTTTTT. Protein: CASSLRASGSTGELFF.

The chain carries TRBV5-1 and TRBJ2-2; 11 bases match TRBD2. After removal of 1 base from V and 6 bases from J, the junction contained 5 bases not matched to a gene. The V gene's germline CDR1 is SGHRS and CDR2 YFSETQ. The CDR3 is made up of 16 amino acids. CDR3: CASSLTLAGVSGELFF. CDR3 nucleotide sequence: TGCGCCAGCAGCTTGACACTAGCGGGAGTGTCCGGGGAGCTGTTTTTT.

This clone was seen more than once but under ten times. The rearrangement links TRBV7-3 to TRBJ2-1; 8 bases line up with TRBD1. The CDR3 has 15 amino acids. V was pared by 5 bases and J by 5 bases, with 8 bases of the junction left unmatched. Germline V lookup: CDR1 SGHTA, CDR2 FQGTGA. The chain's CDR3 is CASSQRQGPHNEQFF. The CDR3 DNA is TGTGCCAGCAGCCAGCGACAGGGGCCCCACAATGAGCAGTTCTTC.

J is TRBJ2-7 and V is TRBV15, with 9 bases identical to TRBD1. The V and J ends lost 5 bases and 0 bases, in that order; junction bases with no gene match: 8. Germline lookup yields CDR1 LNHNV and CDR2 YYDKDF (reference sequence). There are 16 residues in the CDR3. The CDR3 sequence is CATSGTGTGNSYEQYF. CDR3 DNA: TGTGCCACCAGCGGAACCGGGACAGGGAACTCCTACGAGCAGTACTTC. The variable domain in full, with the rest retrieved from reference TRBV15 and TRBJ2-7, is DAMVIQNPRYQVTQFGKPVTLSCSQTLNHNVMYWYQQKSSQAPKLLFHYYDKDFNNEADTPDNFQSRRPNTSFCFLDIRSPGLGDTAMYLCATSGTGTGNSYEQYFGPGTRLTVT.

The gene calls are TRBV11-3 and TRBJ2-4; D is ambiguous. Per the germline V gene, CDR1 is SGHNT and CDR2 is YENEEA. This CDR3 contains 16 residues. V lost 5 bases and J 4 bases, leaving 18 bases between the germline ends. The CDR3, as DNA: TGTGCCAGCAGCCGTCCCGTGGGTTACAGAAAAAACATTCAGTACTTC. Its protein is CASSRPVGYRKNIQYF.

V gene TRBV7-2 combines with J gene TRBJ2-5; D may be TRBD1 (5 bases). Germline V gene data show CDR1 as SGHTA and CDR2 as FQGNSA. V gave up 5 bases and J gave up 0 bases, with 10 bases separating them. The CDR3 loop spans 14 amino acids. The CDR3 DNA reads as TGTGCCAGCAGCGCAGGGAAATACCAAGAGACCCAGTACTTC. Its translation: CASSAGKYQETQYF.

This clone was observed a few times. The chain links TRBV18 to TRBJ2-4, with D unclear. The V end lost 3 bases, the J end lost 6 bases, and 12 bases lay between the germline ends. The germline gives CDR1 KGHSH, CDR2 LQKENI. This CDR3 has 14 residues. CDR3 DNA sequence: TGTGCCAGCTCACCGACCCAGGAAGGAAACATTCAGTACTTC. Its protein product is CASSPTQEGNIQYF. Supplemented by reference TRBV18 and TRBJ2-4, the full variable domain reads NAGVMQNPRHLVRRRGQEARLRCSPMKGHSHVYWYRQLPEEGLKFMVYLQKENIIDESGMPKERFSAEFPKEGPSILRIQQVVRGDSAAYFCASSPTQEGNIQYFGAGTRLSVL.

V is TRBV18 and J is TRBJ1-2; TRBD1 might be the D (6 bases). Trimming cost V 6 bases and J 2 bases, with 13 bases left between them. There are 14 residues in the CDR3. CDR1 and CDR2 from the germline V gene are KGHSH and LQKENI. The CDR3 reads CASSDRGANYGYTF. The CDR3 DNA is TGTGCCAGCTCTGATCGGGGGGCGAACTATGGCTACACCTTC.

The rearrangement links TRBV4-2 to TRBJ2-7; D may be TRBD1 or TRBD2 (6 bases each). The germline V and J ends were trimmed by 0 bases and 6 bases, with 18 bases remaining between them. The CDR3 has 16 residues. Germline CDR1 LGHNA, CDR2 YNFKEQ. This CDR3 is CASSQDWTAGHSEQYF. CDR3 coding DNA: TGTGCCAGCAGCCAAGATTGGACAGCGGGCCACAGCGAGCAGTACTTC.

The chain joins TRBV7-2 to TRBJ2-1; D is undetermined. Deletions cut 1 base from V and 9 bases from J, with 16 bases between. This CDR3 comprises 15 residues. Per the germline V gene, CDR1 is SGHTA and CDR2 is FQGNSA. CDR3: CASSLGSSQVVEQFF. For the CDR3, the DNA is TGTGCCAGCAGCTTAGGGAGTAGCCAGGTCGTTGAGCAGTTCTTC.

This clone was seen just once. At one end, the junction sequence differs from germline, possibly due to a read error. This chain joins TRBV9 and TRBJ2-7; D is ambiguous. CDR1 is SGDLS, CDR2 YYNGEE, per germline. This CDR3 is built from 13 residues. CDR3 bases: TGTACCAGCAGCGTAGCCACGGAATACGAGCAGTACTTC. Translation: CTSSVATEYEQYF.

This clone has a handful of counts. V is TRBV4-2 and J is TRBJ2-2; D is unclear. Per the germline V gene, CDR1 is LGHNA and CDR2 is YNFKEQ. This CDR3 contains 15 residues. The germline V and J ends were trimmed by 1 base and 1 base, with 7 bases remaining between them. The CDR3 DNA sequence: TGTGCCAGCAGCCAAGTCAGACTGAACACCGGGGAGCTGTTTTTT. This sequence encodes CASSQVRLNTGELFF.

This clone was counted only a few times. CDR3 DNA sequence: TGTGCCAGCAGCTTGGGGACTAGCGGGACCAATGAGCAGTTCTTC. As protein: CASSLGTSGTNEQFF. The rearrangement joins TRBV7-9 to TRBJ2-1; 13 nucleotides match TRBD2. J was trimmed by 6 bases and V by 3 bases; bases with no gene match: 2. Germline V CDR1 and CDR2: SEHNR, FQNEAQ (reference sequence). The CDR3 runs 15 residues.

This clone was counted between two and nine times. The rearrangement uses TRBV6-5 and TRBJ2-7; 9 bases line up with TRBD2. Trimming at V came to 6 bases and at J to 5 bases, leaving 11 bases not matched to a gene. Germline V gives CDR1 MNHEY, CDR2 SVGAGI. CDR3 length equals 15 residues. The chain's CDR3 is CASSPTSGTGHEQYF. In DNA form, the CDR3 reads TGTGCCAGCAGCCCGACTAGCGGAACGGGCCACGAGCAGTACTTC.

This clone was seen a handful of times. The chain has TRBV7-8 and TRBJ2-1; D might be TRBD2 (5 bases). Germline CDR1 is SGHVS and CDR2 is FQNEAQ. CDR3 length equals 16 residues. V was trimmed by 2 bases and J by 8 bases, leaving 19 bases between them. The CDR3 bases are TGTGCCAGCAGCTTAAAGGCCAGCTCCCTACTAGATGAGCAGTTCTTC. It encodes CASSLKASSLLDEQFF.

The rearrangement uses TRBV7-2 and TRBJ2-7; 11 bases fit TRBD2. The V segment lost 5 bases and the J segment 2 bases; nucleotides outside the gene matches: 14. CDR3 length: 18 amino acids. The germline V gene encodes CDR1 SGHTA and CDR2 FQGNSA. The CDR3 is CASSKEGLAGVITYEQYF. CDR3 bases: TGTGCCAGCAGCAAAGAAGGACTAGCGGGTGTTATTACCTACGAGCAGTACTTC.

Notes on this clone: Other nucleotide sequences in the sample specify the same CDR3. The chain has TRBV7-3 and TRBJ2-1; D is perhaps TRBD1 or TRBD2 (5 bases each). The V gene's germline CDR1 is SGHTA and CDR2 FQGTGA. V was trimmed by 2 bases and J by 9 bases, leaving 11 bases between them. The CDR3 runs 13 residues. The CDR3 region has the DNA TGTGCCAGCAGCTTACAGGGAGTCGGTGAGCAGTTCTTC. Protein: CASSLQGVGEQFF.

This clone has just one count. The chain is built from TRBV28 and TRBJ2-7; 9 bases map to TRBD2. Germline V CDR1 and CDR2: MDHEN, SYDVKM. This CDR3 has 15 amino acids. The trim removed 3 bases at V and 5 bases at J, leaving 8 bases unmatched. This CDR3 is CASSFLAGVFHEQYF. Written as DNA, the CDR3 is TGTGCCAGCAGTTTTTTAGCGGGAGTATTCCACGAGCAGTACTTC.

The rearrangement uses TRBV11-2 and TRBJ2-1; tentative D call: TRBD2 (6 bases). Trimming left V 6 bases short and J 5 bases short, with 20 bases between. This CDR3 region has 16 residues. Germline V gene lookup returns CDR1 SGHAT and CDR2 FQNNGV. The CDR3 here is CASSFASSGSHNEQFF. The CDR3 DNA follows: TGTGCCAGCAGTTTCGCGAGTAGCGGTTCTCACAATGAGCAGTTCTTC.